Many counts were recorded for the clone carrying this T cell receptor beta chain. Its antigen is currently unknown. V lost 5 bases, J lost 9 bases, and 25 bases lay in between. The germline V gene has CDR1 MDHEN and CDR2 SYDVKM. CDR3 length: 16 residues. Time point indicated: persistent/refractory GD, antithyroid drugs over 5 years with positive TRAb. PBMC-extracted RNA yielded the TCR library. American Thyroid Association guidelines defined Graves' disease diagnosis. This record belongs to a study of regulatory T cells in long-lasting Graves disease. About the study: Positive TSH receptor antibodies alongside over 5 years of antithyroid drugs were what marked Graves' disease as persistent.

Both iRepertoire HTBI primers and Arm-PCR of CDR3 regions were used to build the TCR beta libraries. TCRdb re-analysed the multiplex PCR reads in MiXCR, keeping a single row per CDR3 protein. The sample has about 660,000 distinct CDR3 sequences, about 32% seen once. Study-wide results and caveats: Sharing of public clonotypes was greater in persistent patients (about 2,700) than in new patients (approximately 940). Persistent disease showed a preference for TRBV28, TRBJ1-2 and TRBJ2-5.

Sequenced here: peripheral blood mononuclear cells (PBMCs), sampled when the disease was refractory, from a patient treated with antithyroid drugs. The rearrangement links TRBV28 to TRBJ1-2; no firm D call. The receptor was derived from a female donor with Graves disease. CDR3 in amino acids: CASSPSIGWQFISYTF. The CDR3, as DNA: TGTGCCAGCAGTCCCTCCATCGGGTGGCAGTTTATAAGCTACACCTTC.